This T cell receptor beta chain was sequenced in a study of PD-1 blockade in classical Hodgkin lymphoma (dated by TCRdb to the early 2020s). About the investigation overall: Nivolumab dosing was 3 mg/kg intravenously every 2 weeks, continuing until either disease progression or unacceptable toxicity. The study used CyTOF and TCR beta sequencing to define a peripheral blood immune signature of response to PD-1 blockade in classical Hodgkin lymphoma.

The paper as a whole reports these results and caveats: Lower diversity was seen in patients whose nivolumab began less than 1 year after ASCT, and these patients were left out of later analyses so that immune reconstitution would not confound the results. Baseline TCR diversity was reported to be lower in newly diagnosed patients than in healthy donors and to be lower still in relapsed/refractory patients. Baseline diversity similar to that of newly diagnosed patients was observed in trial patients achieving complete response, whereas significantly lower diversity was observed in partial responders and progressors. The study covered only a single clinical trial cohort, and the causes of the repertoire differences, possibly disease activity or prior therapy, were still not defined. By C4D1, a significant rise was seen in CD4+ TCR diversity but not in CD8+ TCR diversity (p=0.0027 vs p=0.16), and the rise was most apparent among complete responders (p=0.02).

This clone showed up just a few times. The target of this receptor is not known. No qualities accompany the bases; no much larger clone lies one base away. Explained via the paper, the time point label denotes: cycle 1 day 1 (C1D1), immediately before nivolumab initiation. Every trial patient had relapsed after autologous stem cell transplantation, and cohorts A, B and C differed in prior brentuximab vedotin exposure. The trial cohort was composed of about 53 patients with relapsed/refractory classical Hodgkin lymphoma, for whom complete response, partial response or progressive disease was recorded as best overall response. Trial patients were treated with single-agent nivolumab in the multi-cohort phase II CheckMate 205 trial. Best overall response was determined by an independent review committee according to the 2007 International Working Group response criteria. Trial PBMCs were obtained immediately prior to nivolumab initiation (C1D1) and on therapy at cycle 2 day 1 and cycle 4 day 1. Peripheral blood was collected in 8 mL Vacutainer Cell Preparation Tubes, from which PBMCs were isolated by centrifugation and then cryopreserved.

Genomic DNA was extracted with the Qiagen DNeasy kit from unsorted PBMCs and from negatively selected CD4+ and CD8+ fractions. TCR beta CDR3 regions were amplified by immunoSEQ multiplex PCR using primers annealing to V and J segments. A synthetic immune receptor repertoire was used to minimize amplification bias, and remaining bias was computationally removed after sequencing. The original pipeline was this. Custom Python scripts were used to quantify repertoire diversity as the Shannon entropy index. The unsorted, CD4+ and CD8+ repertoires were each analyzed separately, with the exception of combined analyses, where CD4+ and CD8+ sequences were merged in silico. A clone was considered expanded if an increase in frequency of at least 2-fold after treatment relative to C1D1 was found, and a pseudocount of 0.5 was applied to clones undetected at baseline. Clones with 0 or 1 copy at C1D1 were defined as singleton clones, while clones with 2 or more copies were defined as non-singleton clones. Clones expanded in unsorted samples were labelled as CD4+, CD8+ or unknown by matching protein sequences in sorted samples from the same patient. Wilcoxon tests were applied to paired samples to test diversity changes from C1D1 to C4D1. TCRdb carries this immuneACCESS record with in-frame sequences only. Its versions omit some clonotypes, under half of them owing to an unresolved V gene in the studies checked, with the rest unexplained. V and J calls and clone size are those listed in that table; D and trimming were worked out from the DNA. This sample lists fewer than 15,000 clones; roughly 80% were detected once. About 25% of the sample comes from the top ten.

The junction shows trimming of 4 bases on V and 8 bases on J, and the gene matches do not reach 3 bases of it. According to the germline V gene, CDR1 reads SNHLY and CDR2 reads FYNNEI. The CDR3 starts with the cysteine, ends with the phenylalanine, and has 15 residues. The retained sequence is limited to the CDR3, 45 bases, with the frame set at the first base. The V and J segments used are TRBV2 and TRBJ2-1; 15 bases in between match TRBD2. The sequence was collected from a human donor with classical Hodgkin lymphoma. The sequenced sample was peripheral blood mononuclear cells (PBMCs), obtained at baseline. The DNA reads as follows: TGTGCCAGCAGTGGGACTAGCGGGAGGGCCTATGAGCAGTTCTTC. Its protein is CASSGTSGRAYEQFF.